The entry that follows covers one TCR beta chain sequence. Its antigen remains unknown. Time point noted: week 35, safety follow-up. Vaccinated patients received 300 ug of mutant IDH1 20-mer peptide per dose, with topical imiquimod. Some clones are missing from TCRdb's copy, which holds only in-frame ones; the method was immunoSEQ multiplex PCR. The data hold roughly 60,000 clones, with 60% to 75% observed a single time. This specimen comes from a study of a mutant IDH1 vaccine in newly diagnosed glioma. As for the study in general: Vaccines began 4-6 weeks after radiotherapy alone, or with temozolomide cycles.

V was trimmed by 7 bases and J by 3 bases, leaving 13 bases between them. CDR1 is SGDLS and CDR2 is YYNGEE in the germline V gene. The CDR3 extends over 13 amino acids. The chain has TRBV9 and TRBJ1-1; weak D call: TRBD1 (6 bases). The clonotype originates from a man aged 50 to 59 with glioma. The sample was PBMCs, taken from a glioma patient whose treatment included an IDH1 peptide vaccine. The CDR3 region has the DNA TGTGCCAGCCGGAGGGGGGAAGACACTGAAGCTTTCTTT. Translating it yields CASRRGEDTEAFF.